This record covers a single T cell receptor beta chain. Germline V gene sequence: CDR1 SGHNT, CDR2 YENEEA. Trimming removed 5 bases from V and 0 bases from J, with 14 bases in between. This CDR3 comprises 15 residues. This sample is part of a study of shared clonotypes between healthy human individuals. Clones were read by immunoSEQ multiplex PCR, and TCRdb kept only the in-frame ones, dropping some. The table has 230,000 or so clones, about 69% seen once. The clonotype originates from a man under 40 in good health. Sequencing used memory CD4+ T cells sorted from blood. Documented subset: CD45RA-negative fraction. The chain links TRBV11-3 to TRBJ2-7, with D unclear. The DNA for the CDR3 is TGTGCCAGCAGCCTGGTGGGCGGAAGCTCCTACGAGCAGTACTTC. Translation gives CASSLVGGSSYEQYF.